One and the same sample provided the 16 T cell receptor beta chains below, sequenced in a study of blood T cell repertoires in COVID-19. The data were produced by immunoSEQ multiplex PCR, yet TCRdb's version contains in-frame clones alone and is incomplete. There are hundreds of thousands of clones in the sample; around nine tenths occur only once, and over 1.2% lies in the top ten. Sequencing was carried out using peripheral blood. These receptor sequences come from an elderly man with acute or convalescent COVID-19.

This clone was picked up a small number of times. The rearrangement links TRBV10-1 to TRBJ1-5; TRBD1 is a possible D gene (6 bases). Per the germline V gene, CDR1 is WNHNN and CDR2 is SYGVQD (reference sequence). V lost 8 bases, J lost 1 base, and 21 bases lay in between. The CDR3 runs 17 residues. In nucleotides, the CDR3 is TGCGCCAGCGGCACCCGTAGCCCCACAGGGAGCAATCAGCCCCAGCATTTT. As protein: CASGTRSPTGSNQPQHF.

This chain joins TRBV29-1 and TRBJ2-1, with 7 nucleotides matching TRBD1. V was clipped by 3 bases and J by 7 bases; unmatched bases: 6. Germline V gene data show CDR1 as SQVTM and CDR2 as ANQGSEA. The CDR3 has 13 amino acids. The DNA for the CDR3 is TGCAGCGTTGACCATACACAGGGGAATGAGCAGTTCTTC. Amino acids: CSVDHTQGNEQFF.

Concerning this clone: One end of the junction fails to match germline, which may point to a read error. V usage is TRBV2 and J usage is TRBJ1-4, with TRBD1 as a possible D gene (6 bases). The CDR3 is 16 residues long. Germline values: CDR1 SNHLY, CDR2 FYNNEI. The CDR3 loop reads CASSEDRLATNEKLFF. For the CDR3, the DNA is TGTGCCAGCAGCGAAGACAGGCTTGCAACTAATGAAAAACTGTTTTTT.

The sample holds one count of this clone. This rearrangement joins TRBV11-3 to TRBJ2-5; no clear D. Trimming left V 1 base short and J 5 bases short, with 8 bases between. Germline CDR1 is SGHNT and CDR2 is YENEEA. CDR3 length: 13 residues. The DNA of the CDR3 is TGTGCCAGCAGCTTAGGCCCTAGGGAGACCCAGTACTTC. This translates into CASSLGPRETQYF.

The V gene is TRBV7-9, the J gene TRBJ1-1; 8 bases align to TRBD1. The germline V gene encodes CDR1 SEHNR and CDR2 FQNEAQ (reference sequence). V shed 8 bases, J shed 0 bases, and the junction held 14 bases outside the gene matches. The CDR3 loop spans 17 amino acids. The CDR3 nucleotides are TGTGCCAGCTACTCTACCGGACAGGGCATGATGAACACTGAAGCTTTCTTT. The encoded protein is CASYSTGQGMMNTEAFF.

The V gene is TRBV4-3, the J gene TRBJ1-2; D is ambiguous. In germline, CDR1 is LGHNA, CDR2 YSLEER. The V and J ends lost 0 bases and 8 bases respectively, with 13 bases between them. This CDR3 comprises 14 residues. CDR3 residues: CASSQDGRNGGYTF. The DNA for the CDR3 is TGCGCCAGCAGCCAAGATGGCAGAAACGGGGGCTACACCTTC.

The chain carries TRBV3-1 (or the pseudogene TRBV3-2) and TRBJ1-2, with 8 bases that match TRBD1. Germline V gene sequence: CDR1 LGHDT, CDR2 YNNKEL (reference sequence). V lost 4 bases and J lost 3; bases outside the gene matches: 7. The length of the CDR3 is 15 residues. The CDR3 region is CASSLGQGPYYGYTF. CDR3 nucleotide sequence: TGTGCCAGCAGCCTAGGACAGGGTCCATACTATGGCTACACCTTC.

This clone was seen a handful of times. CDR3 residues: CASSDPSGGLSNTEAFF. The CDR3 nucleotides are TGTGCCAGCAGTGACCCTTCCGGAGGACTGTCGAACACTGAAGCTTTCTTT. The rearrangement uses TRBV25-1 and TRBJ1-1; D is unresolved. Germline V CDR1 and CDR2: MGHDK, SYGVNS. Trimming pared 3 bases from V and 1 base from J, leaving 18 bases between. There are 17 residues in the CDR3. Full variable domain (missing parts from reference TRBV25-1 and TRBJ1-1): EADIYQTPRYLVIGTGKKITLECSQTMGHDKMYWYQQDPGMELHLIHYSYGVNSTEKGDLSSESTVSRIRTEHFPLTLESARPSHTSQYLCASSDPSGGLSNTEAFFGQGTRLTVV.

The gene calls are TRBV10-3 and TRBJ2-1, with 8 bases lining up with TRBD1. Germline lookup yields CDR1 ENHRY and CDR2 SYGVKD. The CDR3 has 16 residues. Losses at the gene ends were 3 bases for V and 4 bases for J; bases not matched to a gene: 8. For the CDR3, the DNA is TGTGCCATCAGTGACCGACAGGGGCGAGAGTACAATGAGCAGTTCTTC. It is translated as CAISDRQGREYNEQFF.

The rearrangement uses TRBV24-1 and TRBJ2-2, with 10 bases fitting TRBD1. Germline-derived CDR1 and CDR2 are KGHDR and SFDVKD. The V gene end was trimmed by 3 bases and the J gene end by 13 bases; junction bases not matched to a gene: 7. There are 14 residues in the CDR3. CDR3 bases: TGTGCCACCAGTGATCCGGGACAGGGGTTTGGGCTGTTTTTT. This sequence encodes CATSDPGQGFGLFF.

The CDR3 sequence: CASSSGSPFSGNTIYF. The CDR3 nucleotides read TGCGCCAGCAGCTCAGGAAGTCCCTTCTCTGGAAACACCATATATTTT. The chain uses TRBV5-1 and TRBJ1-3; D remains unclear. The V end lost 3 bases, the J end lost 0 bases, and 13 bases lay between the germline ends. The CDR3 sequence is 16 residues long. Germline values: CDR1 SGHRS, CDR2 YFSETQ.

This rearrangement joins TRBV29-1 to TRBJ2-5, with 8 bases fitting TRBD1. There are 13 residues in the CDR3. V was clipped by 6 bases and J by 3 bases; unmatched bases: 6. Germline CDR1 and CDR2: SQVTM and ANQGSEA. The CDR3 DNA reads TGCAGCGTAGATGGACAGGGTGAAGAGACCCAGTACTTC. Translating gives CSVDGQGEETQYF. The variable domain in full, with the rest retrieved from reference TRBV29-1 and TRBJ2-5, is SAVISQKPSRDICQRGTSLTIQCQVDSQVTMMFWYRQQPGQSLTLIATANQGSEATYESGFVIDKFPISRPNLTFSTLTVSNMSPEDSSIYLCSVDGQGEETQYFGPGTRLLVL.

This clone is a singleton in its sample. The rearrangement links TRBV6-5 to TRBJ1-1; D is uncertain. The V end lost 6 bases, the J end lost 0 bases, and 5 bases lay between the germline ends. The germline V gene encodes CDR1 MNHEY and CDR2 SVGAGI. The CDR3 consists of 12 residues. The CDR3 is CASRRLNTEAFF. The CDR3 bases are TGTGCCAGCAGACGGTTGAACACTGAAGCTTTCTTT.

This rearrangement joins TRBV6-6 to TRBJ1-5; D is unresolved. V shed 6 bases and J shed 5 bases, with 14 bases lying between them. Germline assignment: CDR1 MNHNY and CDR2 SVGAGI (reference sequence). There are 14 residues in the CDR3. CDR3 DNA: TGTGCCAGCAGCCCCTGGCAGATACATCAGCCCCAGCATTTT. Protein: CASSPWQIHQPQHF.

The chain joins TRBV6-5 to TRBJ1-4, with 7 bases lining up with TRBD1. J lost 4 bases, V lost 8 bases, and 7 bases had no gene match. Germline V lookup: CDR1 MNHEY, CDR2 SVGAGI. The CDR3 length is 14 residues. DNA for the CDR3: TGTGCCAGCGAGGAGACAGGGCTTAATGAAAAACTGTTTTTT. It codes for CASEETGLNEKLFF.

The V gene is TRBV27, the J gene TRBJ2-2, with D hard to call. Germline values: CDR1 MNHEY, CDR2 SMNVEV (reference sequence). The CDR3 length is 14 residues. The V end was cut by 6 bases, the J end by 6 bases, with 14 bases between. CDR3 coding DNA: TGTGCCAGCAGGCCTCCCAAGAGGTCCGGGGAGCTGTTTTTT. It specifies CASRPPKRSGELFF.